Below, 21 T cell receptor beta chains from the same sample are listed, as sequenced in a study of T cells in Graves' hyperthyroidism and ophthalmopathy. Researchers took RNA transcripts and amplified the TCR beta CDR3 regions from them. RT-PCR in the first round (using the HTBI primer set) targeted the TCR CDR3. TCRdb ran MiXCR on the multiplex PCR reads and lists one entry per CDR3 protein. The table shows around 450,000 distinct CDR3 sequences, with approximately 15% occurring only once. The sample was blood. The receptors were sampled from a woman aged 18-29 years with Graves' hyperthyroidism.

This CDR3 is CASSLTSGGLGAEQYF. DNA for the CDR3: TGTGCCAGCAGCTTGACTAGCGGGGGTCTAGGAGCCGAGCAGTACTTC. V usage is TRBV5-6 and J usage is TRBJ2-7; TRBD2 matches at 11 bases. With 1 base clipped from V and 6 bases from J, the junction kept 9 bases outside the gene matches. The CDR3 runs to 16 residues. Looked up from germline, CDR1 is SGHDT and CDR2 is YYEEEE.

There are many counts of this clonotype. V usage is TRBV6-1 and J usage is TRBJ2-2, with TRBD2 identical over 9 bases. V lost 5 bases and J lost 6; bases outside the gene matches: 10. Germline CDR1 MNHNS, CDR2 SASEGT. CDR3 length equals 16 residues. CDR3 in DNA: TGTGCCAGCAGTTATTCGGGGCTAGCGGGGTCCGGGGAGCTGTTTTTT. This sequence encodes CASSYSGLAGSGELFF.

This clonotype was counted at least ten times. The rearrangement links TRBV7-2 to TRBJ2-3, with a possible D match to TRBD2 (5 bases). This CDR3 spans 16 amino acids. Between the trimmed V and J ends, which lost 4 bases and 4 bases, there was a span of 18 bases. Looked up from germline, CDR1 is SGHTA and CDR2 is FQGNSA. CDR3 nucleotides: TGTGCCAGCAGCTCGCGGACTCCTCAAAGGGCAGATACGCAGTATTTT. As protein: CASSSRTPQRADTQYF.

The V and J genes are TRBV13 and TRBJ2-1; 13 nucleotides line up with TRBD2. V lost 4 bases to trimming and J lost 4 bases; unmatched junction nucleotides: 4. The germline gives CDR1 PRHDT, CDR2 FYEKMQ (reference sequence). CDR3 length: 16 residues. Written as DNA, the CDR3 is TGTGCCAGCAGCTCGGGACTAGCGGGGTTATACAATGAGCAGTTCTTC. Translating it yields CASSSGLAGLYNEQFF.

The V call is TRBV4-1, the J call TRBJ2-5; a possible D gene is TRBD1 (5 bases). The CDR3 is 15 amino acids. Germline V lookup: CDR1 MGHRA, CDR2 YSYEKL. Trimming removed 0 bases from V and 3 bases from J, with 11 bases in between. CDR3 region: CASSQDGSREETQYF. The CDR3 DNA reads as TGCGCCAGCAGCCAAGATGGTAGCAGGGAAGAGACCCAGTACTTC.

The chain employs TRBV5-1 and TRBJ2-3; 10 nucleotides match TRBD2. The germline CDR1 and CDR2 sequences are SGHRS and YFSETQ. The CDR3 sequence is 15 residues long. Unmatched junction bases numbered 12, after V lost 9 bases and J lost 5 bases. The CDR3 sequence: CATASGRAGKDTQYF. Here the CDR3 DNA reads TGCGCCACCGCTAGCGGGAGAGCGGGAAAAGATACGCAGTATTTT.

At least ten counts were recorded for this clonotype. This chain connects TRBV15 to TRBJ1-2, with D maybe TRBD1 (5 bases). V was trimmed by 3 bases and J by 4 bases, leaving 12 bases between them. CDR3 length: 14 amino acids. Per the germline V gene, CDR1 is LNHNV and CDR2 is YYDKDF (reference sequence). This chain's CDR3 is CATSSATDSYGYTF. CDR3 nucleotide sequence: TGTGCCACCAGCAGTGCGACAGACAGCTATGGCTACACCTTC.

The rearrangement links TRBV25-1 to TRBJ2-6; D is unclear. There are 15 residues in the CDR3. Trimming stripped 5 bases from V and 2 bases from J, with 10 bases between. Germline CDR1 MGHDK, CDR2 SYGVNS. The CDR3 DNA follows: TGTGCCAGCAGTAACCCCCGACCTGGGGCCAACGTCCTGACTTTC. This sequence encodes CASSNPRPGANVLTF.

This chain links TRBV20-1 with TRBJ2-5, with D possibly matching TRBD2 (5 bases). The V end lost 2 bases, the J end lost 7 bases, and 14 bases lay between the germline ends. The germline V gene has CDR1 DFQATT and CDR2 SNEGSKA (reference sequence). The CDR3 has 13 residues. The CDR3 bases are TGCAGTGCTAGAAGTGGGGATGCGGGGACCCAGTACTTC. Translation gives CSARSGDAGTQYF.

The chain has TRBV4-1 and TRBJ2-5, with D possibly TRBD2 on 5 matching bases. The V end was cut by 1 base, the J end by 8 bases, with 14 bases between. Germline V CDR1 and CDR2: MGHRA, YSYEKL. The length of the CDR3 is 14 residues. In DNA form, the CDR3 reads TGCGCCAGCAGCCAAGTACTAGATGATGGAACCCAGTACTTC. Translation gives CASSQVLDDGTQYF.

This clonotype was counted at least ten times. The DNA for the CDR3 is TGTGCCAGTAGTCCAAGCGGAGCCAGAGAGACCCAGTACTTC. It is translated as CASSPSGARETQYF. This rearrangement joins TRBV19 to TRBJ2-5; possible D gene TRBD2, 5 bases. The CDR3 runs to 14 residues. V lost 5 bases to trimming and J lost 4 bases, with 14 bases between them. Per the germline V gene, CDR1 is LNHDA and CDR2 is SQIVND (reference sequence). Complete variable domain (other parts from reference TRBV19 and TRBJ2-5): DGGITQSPKYLFRKEGQNVTLSCEQNLNHDAMYWYRQDPGQGLRLIYYSQIVNDFQKGDIAEGYSVSREKKESFPLTVTSAQKNPTAFYLCASSPSGARETQYFGPGTRLLVL.

The table lists this clonotype with many counts. The V gene is TRBV7-8, the J gene TRBJ1-5, with D perhaps TRBD1 (5 bases). Trimming removed 0 bases from V and 4 bases from J, with 10 bases in between. Germline V lookup: CDR1 SGHVS, CDR2 FQNEAQ. The CDR3 loop spans 15 amino acids. CDR3 protein: CASSLAGVENQPQHF. CDR3 in DNA: TGTGCCAGCAGCTTAGCAGGGGTTGAAAATCAGCCCCAGCATTTT.

The chain links TRBV4-1 to TRBJ1-2; 7 nucleotides match TRBD1. V trimming: 4 bases; J trimming: 6 bases; junction bases outside the gene matches: 14. CDR3 length: 16 residues. CDR1 is MGHRA and CDR2 is YSYEKL in the germline V gene. The DNA of the CDR3 is TGCGCCAGCAGCCCGGGGACAGTCAATCGGGCGGATGGCTACACCTTC. Translation: CASSPGTVNRADGYTF.

This chain uses TRBV27 with TRBJ2-1; 8 bases line up with TRBD2. CDR3 length: 13 residues. Trimming cost V 5 bases and J 7 bases; bases outside gene matches: 4. CDR1 MNHEY and CDR2 SMNVEV come from the germline V gene (reference sequence). The CDR3 here is CASSGLAKNEQFF. The CDR3 nucleotides are TGTGCCAGCAGTGGACTAGCTAAGAATGAGCAGTTCTTC.

This clonotype was seen repeatedly, ten times or more. The CDR3 bases are TGTGCCAGTAGTATTTATCACAGGTCGGCGAACACTGAAGCTTTCTTT. It translates to CASSIYHRSANTEAFF. This rearrangement joins TRBV19 to TRBJ1-1; tentative D call: TRBD1 (5 bases). Trimming removed 3 bases from V and 1 base from J, with 15 bases in between. This CDR3 contains 16 residues. The germline gives CDR1 LNHDA, CDR2 SQIVND (reference sequence). The full variable domain, completed using reference TRBV19 and TRBJ1-1, is DGGITQSPKYLFRKEGQNVTLSCEQNLNHDAMYWYRQDPGQGLRLIYYSQIVNDFQKGDIAEGYSVSREKKESFPLTVTSAQKNPTAFYLCASSIYHRSANTEAFFGQGTRLTVV.

This clonotype was counted at least ten times. This chain joins TRBV5-5 and TRBJ1-2, with 10 bases identical to TRBD1. The germline V gene has CDR1 SGHKS and CDR2 YYEKEE (reference sequence). The CDR3 length is 16 residues. Trimming took 4 bases from V and 8 from J; bases not matched to a gene: 14. The CDR3 protein is CASSPAMPDRGRGYTF. The CDR3 DNA is TGTGCCAGCAGCCCTGCGATGCCCGACAGGGGGCGAGGCTACACCTTC.

In this sample, this clonotype turned up many times. The rearrangement uses TRBV28 and TRBJ2-5; D is ambiguous. V lost 3 bases, J lost 7 bases, and 12 bases lay in between. The CDR3 is made up of 13 amino acids. CDR1 is MDHEN, CDR2 SYDVKM, per germline. CDR3 residues: CASSFRGVWTQYF. CDR3 in DNA: TGTGCCAGCAGTTTCAGAGGAGTGTGGACCCAGTACTTC.

A note on this clonotype: This may stem from a read error, because a much larger clone lies one nucleotide away. The chain joins TRBV7-9 to TRBJ2-3, with a weak D call TRBD2 (5 bases). CDR3 size: 12 residues. Germline V lookup: CDR1 SEHNR, CDR2 FQNEAQ (reference sequence). The V gene lost 5 bases and the J gene lost 7 bases, with 10 bases spanning the gap. The CDR3 DNA follows: TGTGCCAGCAGCCCCGAGGGATATACGCAGTATTTT. Its protein is CASSPEGYTQYF. Variable domain in full (rest from reference TRBV7-9 and TRBJ2-3): DTGVSQNPRHKITKRGQNVTFRCDPISEHNRLYWYRQTLGQGPEFLTYFQNEAQLEKSRLLSDRFSAERPKGSFSTLEIQRTEQGDSAMYLCASSPEGYTQYFGPGTRLTVL.

This clonotype appeared a few times. V gene TRBV11-2 combines with J gene TRBJ2-1; D assignment may be TRBD1 or TRBD2 (5 bases each). This CDR3 has 17 residues. The V and J ends lost 0 bases and 8 bases respectively, with 20 bases between them. Germline loops: CDR1 SGHAT, CDR2 FQNNGV. This chain's CDR3 is CASSLDQGTLVGDEQFF. CDR3 DNA: TGTGCCAGCAGCTTAGATCAAGGGACCCTCGTAGGTGATGAGCAGTTCTTC.

This clonotype came up many times. This chain uses TRBV7-8 with TRBJ2-7; D is ambiguous. V lost 8 bases and J lost 3, with 2 bases in between. The V gene's germline CDR1 is SGHVS and CDR2 FQNEAQ. The CDR3 totals 9 residues. The CDR3 loop reads CASGYEQYF. DNA for the CDR3: TGTGCCAGCGGCTACGAGCAGTACTTC.

This clonotype was seen a few times. This chain connects TRBV5-6 to TRBJ1-2; D gene unclear. Germline CDR1 SGHDT, CDR2 YYEEEE. This CDR3 has 17 amino acids. Trimming left V 5 bases short and J 4 bases short, with 24 bases between. DNA for the CDR3: TGTGCCAGCAGGCAGGTCCTGGGTAGAGGGCAGATCTATGGCTACACCTTC. Protein sequence: CASRQVLGRGQIYGYTF.